The next 9 T cell receptor beta chains were all read from a single sample in a study of shared clonotypes between healthy human individuals. The method was immunoSEQ multiplex PCR; TCRdb's version includes in-frame clones alone and lacks a portion of them. The table lists fewer than 1.8 million clones, less than 99% of them singletons. The specimen was naive CD4+ T cells sorted from blood. Regarding subset: CD45RA+ positively selected. The receptors shown here come from a man under 40 in good health.

This rearrangement joins TRBV19 to TRBJ2-1; no firm D call. V shed 5 bases and J shed 10 bases, with 12 bases lying between them. This CDR3 region has 12 residues. CDR1 is LNHDA and CDR2 is SQIVND in the germline V gene (reference sequence). CDR3 in DNA: TGTGCCAGTAGTTACCTATCTGGGGAGCAGTTCTTC. This translates into CASSYLSGEQFF.

The chain links TRBV10-3 to TRBJ2-7, with 12 bases matching TRBD1. CDR3 length: 14 residues. V gave up 7 bases and J gave up 5 bases; unmatched junction bases: 6. Germline-derived CDR1 and CDR2 are ENHRY and SYGVKD. The CDR3 loop is CAIKAGTGGNEQYF. The CDR3 bases are TGTGCCATCAAGGCCGGGACAGGGGGCAACGAGCAGTACTTC.

This clone was found once. The CDR3: CASTTSRGTELYGYTF. The CDR3, as DNA: TGTGCCAGCACCACTAGTCGGGGGACAGAACTCTATGGCTACACCTTC. This sequence joins TRBV27 and TRBJ1-2; 7 bases are shared with TRBD1. The CDR3 contains 16 residues. The junction had 15 bases not matched to a gene; V was cut back by 7 bases and J by 4 bases. From germline, CDR1 is MNHEY and CDR2 SMNVEV (reference sequence).

The chain combines TRBV5-4 with TRBJ2-5, with 7 bases identical to TRBD2. The CDR3 runs 14 residues. V shed 5 bases, J shed 2 bases, and the junction held 6 bases outside the gene matches. Per the germline V gene, CDR1 is SGHNT and CDR2 is YYREEE (reference sequence). The CDR3 region has the DNA TGTGCCAGCAGTCCACGGGGGGATCAAGAGACCCAGTACTTC. Translation gives CASSPRGDQETQYF.

The chain recombines TRBV7-6 with TRBJ2-7; D unclear. Germline CDR1 reads SGHVS; CDR2 reads FNYEAQ. The CDR3 totals 16 residues. Trimming pared 1 base from V and 6 bases from J, leaving 19 bases between. CDR3 sequence (DNA): TGTGCCAGCAGCTTAGATCAGAGTATGGTAGTTGGCGAGCAGTACTTC. Its translation is CASSLDQSMVVGEQYF.

The genes are TRBV7-9 and TRBJ1-3; TRBD1 is a possible D gene (6 bases). The CDR3 runs to 15 residues. The V gene's germline CDR1 is SEHNR and CDR2 FQNEAQ (reference sequence). Deletions cut 6 bases from V and 2 bases from J, with 14 bases between. The CDR3 DNA is TGTGCCAGCAGTTGGCCCCAGGGGACTGGAAACACCATATATTTT. This translates into CASSWPQGTGNTIYF.

This chain links TRBV10-2 with TRBJ1-3, with TRBD1 as a possible D gene (5 bases). Trimming cost V 7 bases and J 4 bases, with 23 bases left between them. Germline CDR1 and CDR2: WSHSY and SAAADI. The CDR3 is made up of 17 amino acids. CDR3 in DNA: TGCGCCAGCATGGAGACAAAACTCCTAGGGGCCGGAAACACCATATATTTT. Its protein is CASMETKLLGAGNTIYF.

The genes are TRBV19 and TRBJ2-5, with 13 bases fitting TRBD2. This CDR3 spans 16 amino acids. Looked up from germline, CDR1 is LNHDA and CDR2 is SQIVND (reference sequence). Trimming at V came to 4 bases and at J to 5 bases, leaving 7 bases not matched to a gene. The CDR3 protein is CASSNGLAGVRETQYF. CDR3 coding DNA: TGTGCCAGTAGTAACGGACTAGCGGGAGTTAGGGAGACCCAGTACTTC.

This clone was counted once. The J gene is TRBJ2-6, the V gene TRBV11-2, with a possible D match to TRBD1 (6 bases). V was clipped by 2 bases and J by 1 base, with 15 bases between them. Germline V gene sequence: CDR1 SGHAT, CDR2 FQNNGV. The CDR3 runs 18 residues. CDR3 sequence: CASSLWGRGLSGANVLTF. The CDR3, as DNA: TGTGCCAGCAGCTTATGGGGCAGGGGTTTGTCTGGGGCCAACGTCCTGACTTTC.